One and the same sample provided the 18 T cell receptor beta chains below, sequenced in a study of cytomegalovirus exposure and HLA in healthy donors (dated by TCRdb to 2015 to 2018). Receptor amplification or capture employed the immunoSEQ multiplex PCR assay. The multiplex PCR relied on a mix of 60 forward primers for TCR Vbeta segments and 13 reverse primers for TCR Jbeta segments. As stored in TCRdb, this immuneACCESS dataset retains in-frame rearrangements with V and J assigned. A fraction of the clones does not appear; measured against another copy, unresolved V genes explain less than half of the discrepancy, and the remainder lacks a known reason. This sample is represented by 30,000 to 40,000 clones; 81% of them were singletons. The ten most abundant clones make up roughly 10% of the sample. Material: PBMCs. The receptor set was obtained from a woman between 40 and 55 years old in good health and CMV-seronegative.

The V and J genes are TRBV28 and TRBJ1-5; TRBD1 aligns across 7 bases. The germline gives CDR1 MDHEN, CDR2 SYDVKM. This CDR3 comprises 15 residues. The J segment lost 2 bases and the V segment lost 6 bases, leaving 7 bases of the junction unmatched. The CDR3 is CASSRGRIGNQPQHF. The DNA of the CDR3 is TGTGCCAGCAGCAGGGGGAGGATTGGCAATCAGCCCCAGCATTTT.

In DNA, the CDR3 is TGTGCCAGCAGGCAGGTCCGACAGAACACCGGGGAGCTGTTTTTT. Amino acids: CASRQVRQNTGELFF. This chain joins TRBV6-6 and TRBJ2-2; D call uncertain. V lost 6 bases to trimming and J lost 1 base, with 12 bases between them. The CDR3 consists of 15 residues. In germline, CDR1 is MNHNY, CDR2 SVGAGI (reference sequence).

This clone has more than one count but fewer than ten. The chain's CDR3 is CASSPSGPALGSGYEQYF. The CDR3 coding sequence is TGTGCCAGCTCACCAAGTGGTCCAGCCCTCGGCAGCGGGTACGAGCAGTACTTC. The chain has TRBV18 and TRBJ2-7; D is perhaps TRBD2 (6 bases). Germline V gives CDR1 KGHSH, CDR2 LQKENI. V was pared by 2 bases and J by 4 bases, with 24 bases between. The length of the CDR3 is 18 residues. Full variable domain (remainder filled in from reference TRBV18 and TRBJ2-7): NAGVMQNPRHLVRRRGQEARLRCSPMKGHSHVYWYRQLPEEGLKFMVYLQKENIIDESGMPKERFSAEFPKEGPSILRIQQVVRGDSAAYFCASSPSGPALGSGYEQYFGPGTRLTVT.

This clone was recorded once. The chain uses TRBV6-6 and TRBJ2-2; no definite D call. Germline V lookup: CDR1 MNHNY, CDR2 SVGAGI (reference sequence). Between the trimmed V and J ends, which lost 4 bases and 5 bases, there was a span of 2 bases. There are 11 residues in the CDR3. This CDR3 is CASSSTGELFF. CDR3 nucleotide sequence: TGTGCCAGCAGTTCAACCGGGGAGCTGTTTTTT.

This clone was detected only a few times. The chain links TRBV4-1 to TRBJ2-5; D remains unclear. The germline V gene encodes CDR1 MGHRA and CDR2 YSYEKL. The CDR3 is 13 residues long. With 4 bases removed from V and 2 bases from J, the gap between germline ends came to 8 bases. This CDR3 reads CASSRTEQETQYF. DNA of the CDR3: TGCGCCAGCAGCCGAACCGAGCAAGAGACCCAGTACTTC.

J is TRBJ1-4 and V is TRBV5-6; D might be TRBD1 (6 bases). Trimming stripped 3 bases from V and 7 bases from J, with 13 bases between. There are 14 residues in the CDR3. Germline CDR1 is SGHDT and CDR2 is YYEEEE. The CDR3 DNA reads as TGTGCCAGCAGCTCCCCGACAGGAACTGAAAAACTGTTTTTT. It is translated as CASSSPTGTEKLFF.

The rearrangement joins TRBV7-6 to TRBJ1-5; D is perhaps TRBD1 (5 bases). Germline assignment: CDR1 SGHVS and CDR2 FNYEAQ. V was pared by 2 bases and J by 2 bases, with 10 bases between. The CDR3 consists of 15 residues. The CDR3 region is CASSLQAGGNQPQHF. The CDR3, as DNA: TGTGCCAGCAGCTTACAGGCGGGGGGCAATCAGCCCCAGCATTTT. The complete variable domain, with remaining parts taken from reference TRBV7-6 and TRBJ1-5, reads GAGVSQSPRYKVTKRGQDVALRCDPISGHVSLYWYRQALGQGPEFLTYFNYEAQQDKSGLPNDRFSAERPEGSISTLTIQRTEQRDSAMYRCASSLQAGGNQPQHFGDGTRLSIL.

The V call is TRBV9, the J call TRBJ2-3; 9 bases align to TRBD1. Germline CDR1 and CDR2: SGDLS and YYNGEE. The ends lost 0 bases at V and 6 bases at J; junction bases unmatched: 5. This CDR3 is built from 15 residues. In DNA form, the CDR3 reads TGTGCCAGCAGCGTAGTGGGACAGGGTGGGGATACGCAGTATTTT. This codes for CASSVVGQGGDTQYF.

The CDR3 nucleotides read TGTGCCAGCAGTTCTCGCTTACAGGGCTCTGGAAACACCATATATTTT. It is translated as CASSSRLQGSGNTIYF. V and J are TRBV6-5 and TRBJ1-3; tentative D call: TRBD1 (6 bases). V lost 4 bases and J 0 bases, leaving 13 bases between the germline ends. The CDR3 covers 16 residues. Germline assignment: CDR1 MNHEY and CDR2 SVGAGI.

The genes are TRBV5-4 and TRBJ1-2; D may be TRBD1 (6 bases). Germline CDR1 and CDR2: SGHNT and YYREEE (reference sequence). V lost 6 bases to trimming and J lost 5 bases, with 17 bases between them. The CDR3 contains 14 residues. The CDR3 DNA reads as TGTGCCAGCACCACCTCCAGGGGTGGGTATGGCTACACCTTC. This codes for CASTTSRGGYGYTF.

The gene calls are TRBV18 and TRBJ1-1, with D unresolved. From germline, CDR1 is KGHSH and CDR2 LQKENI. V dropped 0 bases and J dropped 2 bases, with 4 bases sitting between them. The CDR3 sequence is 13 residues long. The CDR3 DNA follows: TGTGCCAGCTCACCACCTAGTAACACTGAAGCTTTCTTT. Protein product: CASSPPSNTEAFF.

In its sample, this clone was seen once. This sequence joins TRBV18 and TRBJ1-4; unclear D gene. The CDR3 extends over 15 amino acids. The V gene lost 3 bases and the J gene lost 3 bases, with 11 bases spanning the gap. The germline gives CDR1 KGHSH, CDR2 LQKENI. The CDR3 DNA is TGTGCCAGCTCACCCGCGTACGAGGCTAATGAAAAACTGTTTTTT. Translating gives CASSPAYEANEKLFF.

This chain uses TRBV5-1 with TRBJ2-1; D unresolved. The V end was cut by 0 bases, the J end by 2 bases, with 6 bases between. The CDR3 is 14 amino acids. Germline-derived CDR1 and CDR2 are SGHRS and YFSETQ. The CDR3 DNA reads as TGCGCCAGCAGCTTGGAGCTAGCCTACAATGAGCAGTTCTTC. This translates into CASSLELAYNEQFF.

CDR3 DNA: TGTGCCAGCAGATCGGACAGGCCATACACTGAAGCTTTCTTT. It yields the protein CASRSDRPYTEAFF. The J gene is TRBJ1-1, the V gene TRBV6-5; 7 bases agree with TRBD1. The germline V gene encodes CDR1 MNHEY and CDR2 SVGAGI. The CDR3 sequence is 14 residues long. Germline trimming cut 6 bases from V and 3 bases from J; bases unmatched to any gene: 7.

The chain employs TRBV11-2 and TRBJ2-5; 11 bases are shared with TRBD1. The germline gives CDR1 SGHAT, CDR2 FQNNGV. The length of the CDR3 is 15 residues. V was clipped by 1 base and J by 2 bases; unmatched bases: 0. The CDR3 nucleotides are TGTGCCAGCAGCTTAGGGGACAGGGGGCAAGAGACCCAGTACTTC. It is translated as CASSLGDRGQETQYF.

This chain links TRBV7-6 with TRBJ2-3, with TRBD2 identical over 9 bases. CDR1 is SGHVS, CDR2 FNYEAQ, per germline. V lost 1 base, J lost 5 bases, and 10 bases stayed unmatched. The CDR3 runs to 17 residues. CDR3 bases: TGTGCCAGCAGCTTAGGATCCGCGGGGGGGCGAGGAGATACGCAGTATTTT. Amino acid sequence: CASSLGSAGGRGDTQYF. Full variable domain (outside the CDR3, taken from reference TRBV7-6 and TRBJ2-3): GAGVSQSPRYKVTKRGQDVALRCDPISGHVSLYWYRQALGQGPEFLTYFNYEAQQDKSGLPNDRFSAERPEGSISTLTIQRTEQRDSAMYRCASSLGSAGGRGDTQYFGPGTRLTVL.

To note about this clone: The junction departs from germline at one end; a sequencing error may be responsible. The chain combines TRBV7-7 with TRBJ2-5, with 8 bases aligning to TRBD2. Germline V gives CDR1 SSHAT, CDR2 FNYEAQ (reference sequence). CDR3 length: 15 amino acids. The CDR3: CASRPGLGLQETQYF. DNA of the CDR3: TGTGCTAGCAGGCCGGGACTAGGGTTGCAAGAGACCCAGTACTTC.

Written as DNA, the CDR3 is TGTGCCAGCAGCTCCCAGGGGGGTCTGAACACCGGGGAGCTGTTTTTT. The encoded protein is CASSSQGGLNTGELFF. The V and J genes are TRBV7-3 and TRBJ2-2; perhaps TRBD1 as D (7 bases). The CDR3 has 16 residues. V was cut by 4 bases and J by 1 base, with 13 bases left in between. Germline CDR1 is SGHTA and CDR2 is FQGTGA.